These 32 T cell receptor beta chains came from one sample sequenced in a study of blood T cell repertoires in COVID-19. Generated by immunoSEQ multiplex PCR, the TCRdb table keeps only in-frame clones and is missing some. The table includes about 46,000 clones, around four fifths detected once. The specimen sequenced was peripheral blood. The source is a woman of 80 years or more with acute or convalescent COVID-19.

This clone was picked up one time. V and J are TRBV7-9 and TRBJ1-6, with TRBD1 identical over 9 bases. Per the germline V gene, CDR1 is SEHNR and CDR2 is FQNEAQ (reference sequence). The CDR3 is made up of 15 amino acids. J lost 7 bases, V lost 5 bases, and 6 bases had no gene match. Here the CDR3 DNA reads TGTGCCAGCAGCGCTTGGACAGGGGACAATTCACCCCTCCACTTT. Translation gives CASSAWTGDNSPLHF.

The chain has TRBV3-1 (or the pseudogene TRBV3-2) and TRBJ2-7; 7 bases fit TRBD2. The germline V gene encodes CDR1 LGHDT and CDR2 YNNKEL (reference sequence). The J segment lost 8 bases and the V segment lost 1 base, leaving 14 bases of the junction unmatched. The length of the CDR3 is 16 residues. The DNA of the CDR3 is TGTGCCAGCAGCCAAGCCGGGGTGGGAGCGGGAAACCAGCAGTACTTC. Translating gives CASSQAGVGAGNQQYF.

This chain uses TRBV19 with TRBJ1-1; 7 nucleotides align to TRBD1. CDR1 and CDR2 (germline): LNHDA, SQIVND (reference sequence). With 3 bases clipped from V and 1 base from J, the junction kept 5 bases outside the gene matches. CDR3 length: 15 residues. CDR3 nucleotide sequence: TGTGCCAGTAGTATCGACAGGGCCCCGAACACTGAAGCTTTCTTT. Amino acid sequence: CASSIDRAPNTEAFF.

The DNA for the CDR3 is TGTGCCAGCCAGGGGGAGATCTACACCTTC. It yields the protein CASQGEIYTF. V is TRBV6-6 and J is TRBJ1-2; 7 bases are shared with TRBD1. The CDR3 is 10 amino acids. V was clipped by 8 bases and J by 10 bases; unmatched bases: 4. Germline CDR1 and CDR2: MNHNY and SVGAGI (reference sequence).

The rearrangement links TRBV7-9 to TRBJ1-1; 9 nucleotides agree with TRBD1. Germline V CDR1 and CDR2: SEHNR, FQNEAQ (reference sequence). The CDR3 length is 14 residues. Trimming removed 5 bases from V and 5 bases from J; junction bases left unmatched: 6. The CDR3 reads CASSMPGQGTEAFF. CDR3 nucleotide sequence: TGTGCCAGCAGCATGCCGGGACAGGGAACTGAAGCTTTCTTT.

V usage is TRBV5-8 and J usage is TRBJ1-3; no definite D call. V lost 0 bases and J 8 bases, leaving 15 bases between the germline ends. Per germline, CDR1 SGHTS and CDR2 YDEGEE. CDR3 length: 15 residues. The CDR3 DNA reads TGTGCCAGCAGCTTGGGCGGGTCGGGATCCGACACCATATATTTT. It specifies CASSLGGSGSDTIYF.

This chain uses TRBV9 with TRBJ1-1, with 8 bases fitting TRBD1. From germline, CDR1 is SGDLS and CDR2 YYNGEE. This CDR3 comprises 13 residues. V was pared by 0 bases and J by 8 bases, with 3 bases of the junction left unmatched. CDR3 nucleotides: TGTGCCAGCAGCGTAGAGGGACAGGAAGAAGCTTTCTTT. It encodes CASSVEGQEEAFF.

V and J are TRBV5-1 and TRBJ1-2; 7 bases are a match to TRBD1. The CDR3 runs 15 residues. Looked up from germline, CDR1 is SGHRS and CDR2 is YFSETQ. Trimming cost V 6 bases and J 2 bases; bases outside gene matches: 10. CDR3 in amino acids: CASTSGGGANYGYTF. In nucleotides, the CDR3 is TGCGCCAGCACTTCAGGAGGGGGCGCGAACTATGGCTACACCTTC.

This chain joins TRBV25-1 and TRBJ2-1; 10 bases map to TRBD2. After removal of 5 bases from V and 9 bases from J, the junction contained 7 bases not matched to a gene. The CDR3 has 14 residues. Germline CDR1 is MGHDK and CDR2 is SYGVNS. CDR3 nucleotides: TGTGCCAGCAGTATCAGCGGGGGGGCCGGTGAGCAGTTCTTC. It encodes CASSISGGAGEQFF.

The genes are TRBV6-6 and TRBJ1-5, with 7 nucleotides matching TRBD1. Germline loops: CDR1 MNHNY, CDR2 SVGAGI (reference sequence). With V trimmed by 5 bases and J by 3 bases, 10 bases remained unmatched. The CDR3 length is 16 residues. The CDR3 sequence: CASSRSPTGYNQPQHF. Written as DNA, the CDR3 is TGTGCCAGCAGTCGATCCCCGACAGGGTACAATCAGCCCCAGCATTTT.

The rearrangement joins TRBV4-1 to TRBJ2-2; TRBD2 matches at 11 bases. The CDR3 is made up of 16 amino acids. V gave up 4 bases and J gave up 7 bases; unmatched junction bases: 8. Germline values: CDR1 MGHRA, CDR2 YSYEKL. The DNA of the CDR3 is TGCGCCAGCAGCCCCCTAGCGGGGGGAAGGATCGGGGAGCTGTTTTTT. This gives the protein CASSPLAGGRIGELFF.

This clone showed up just once. The V call is TRBV10-3, the J call TRBJ2-7, with D uncertain. The CDR3 has 12 residues. Trimming left V 2 bases short and J 3 bases short, with 5 bases between. Germline V gene sequence: CDR1 ENHRY, CDR2 SYGVKD. The CDR3 is CAISEASYEQYF. In DNA, the CDR3 is TGTGCCATCAGTGAGGCCAGCTACGAGCAGTACTTC.

This chain links TRBV7-2 with TRBJ2-5; 8 nucleotides align to TRBD2. J gave up 8 bases and V 5 bases, and 7 bases lay outside the gene matches. Germline V gives CDR1 SGHTA, CDR2 FQGNSA. This CDR3 comprises 13 residues. The CDR3: CASSRTSGQTQYF. The CDR3 DNA is TGTGCCAGCAGCAGAACTAGCGGCCAAACCCAGTACTTC.

This clone has a handful of counts. This chain uses TRBV18 with TRBJ2-6; the D gene is possibly TRBD2 (5 bases). CDR3 length: 16 amino acids. Trimming cost V 0 bases and J 7 bases, with 13 bases left between them. Germline CDR1 is KGHSH and CDR2 is LQKENI. CDR3 in amino acids: CASSPPGSLGANVLTF. DNA for the CDR3: TGTGCCAGCTCACCACCAGGGAGTCTGGGCGCCAACGTCCTGACTTTC.

The J gene is TRBJ1-1, the V gene TRBV11-2, with 8 bases lining up with TRBD1. Per the germline V gene, CDR1 is SGHAT and CDR2 is FQNNGV. Losses at the gene ends were 8 bases for V and 12 bases for J; bases not matched to a gene: 11. The CDR3 extends over 12 amino acids. The CDR3 loop reads CASGRTGSMTFF. CDR3 DNA: TGTGCCAGCGGCCGGACAGGGAGTATGACTTTCTTT.

The chain couples TRBV5-1 to TRBJ1-1; the D is unclear. The V gene lost 4 bases and the J gene lost 0 bases, with 10 bases spanning the gap. There are 14 residues in the CDR3. Germline V gives CDR1 SGHRS, CDR2 YFSETQ. CDR3 residues: CASSVDNLNTEAFF. DNA of the CDR3: TGCGCCAGCAGCGTTGACAATCTGAACACTGAAGCTTTCTTT. The entire variable domain, with the rest obtained from reference TRBV5-1 and TRBJ1-1, is as follows: KAGVTQTPRYLIKTRGQQVTLSCSPISGHRSVSWYQQTPGQGLQFLFEYFSETQRNKGNFPGRFSGRQFSNSRSEMNVSTLELGDSALYLCASSVDNLNTEAFFGQGTRLTVV.

V is TRBV21-1 and J is TRBJ1-2; TRBD1 is the table's D call and was not checked against the DNA. TRBV21-1 is shown as a pseudogene. The CDR3 covers 11 residues. The chain's CDR3 is CATTKHYGYTF. DNA of the CDR3: TGTGCCACGACAAAGCACTATGGCTACACCTTC.

This rearrangement joins TRBV6-7 to TRBJ2-3; 9 bases line up with TRBD2. TRBV6-7 is assigned to the ORF class and has an uncertain function. V trimming: 0 bases; J trimming: 2 bases; junction bases outside the gene matches: 6. The CDR3 totals 17 residues. Here the CDR3 reads CASSYSTSGDDTDTQYF. CDR3 sequence (DNA): TGTGCCAGCAGTTACTCGACTAGCGGAGACGACACAGATACGCAGTATTTT.

This clone was detected a few times. The chain joins TRBV6-1 to TRBJ1-2; D is uncertain. CDR3 length: 12 residues. Deletions cut 3 bases from V and 6 bases from J, with 8 bases between. Germline-derived CDR1 and CDR2 are MNHNS and SASEGT. CDR3 loop: CASSDHSDGYTF. CDR3 bases: TGTGCCAGCAGTGACCACAGTGATGGCTACACCTTC.

CDR3 residues: CASSLQGRSTDTQYF. CDR3 sequence (DNA): TGTGCCAGCAGCTTACAGGGAAGGAGCACAGATACGCAGTATTTT. The chain employs TRBV11-3 and TRBJ2-3, with D possibly TRBD1 on 5 matching bases. V gave up 2 bases and J gave up 0 bases, with 9 bases separating them. This CDR3 spans 15 amino acids. Germline lookup yields CDR1 SGHNT and CDR2 YENEEA.

The gene calls are TRBV6-5 and TRBJ1-3; D might be TRBD1 (5 bases). This CDR3 comprises 16 residues. CDR1 and CDR2 from the germline V gene are MNHEY and SVGAGI. Trimming took 0 bases from V and 2 from J, leaving 11 bases between them. This chain's CDR3 is CASSYSFAGPGNTIYF. The CDR3 coding sequence is TGTGCCAGCAGTTACTCGTTTGCAGGGCCTGGAAACACCATATATTTT.

Only one count was recorded for this clone. The chain carries TRBV4-1 and TRBJ1-1; TRBD1 is a possible D gene (5 bases). The V end lost 4 bases, the J end lost 5 bases, and 20 bases lay between the germline ends. Germline V lookup: CDR1 MGHRA, CDR2 YSYEKL. The CDR3 runs to 16 residues. This chain's CDR3 is CASSLAHRQIGTEAFF. The CDR3 region has the DNA TGCGCCAGCAGCCTCGCCCATCGACAGATAGGAACTGAAGCTTTCTTT.

This clone was recorded once. The rearrangement links TRBV10-2 to TRBJ2-1, with D possibly being TRBD2 (7 bases). Trimming took off 9 bases at V and 9 bases at J, with 24 bases between the two ends. This CDR3 has 15 amino acids. The germline gives CDR1 WSHSY, CDR2 SAAADI. The CDR3 region is CASGEGGAVYTEQFF. CDR3 nucleotide sequence: TGCGCCAGTGGGGAGGGGGGCGCAGTTTATACTGAGCAGTTCTTC.

Here the CDR3 DNA reads TGTGCCAGCTCCCGGACAAATGAGCAGTTCTTC. Its protein product is CASSRTNEQFF. The chain recombines TRBV18 with TRBJ2-1, with D possibly TRBD1 on 5 matching bases. The CDR3 loop spans 11 amino acids. The V gene's germline CDR1 is KGHSH and CDR2 LQKENI. V gave up 6 bases and J gave up 7 bases, with 7 bases separating them.

The J gene is TRBJ1-3, the V gene TRBV5-5; possible D gene TRBD1, 5 bases. Trimming removed 7 bases at V and 0 bases at J, with 14 bases between. Germline V gene data show CDR1 as SGHKS and CDR2 as YYEKEE (reference sequence). The CDR3 spans 15 residues. CDR3 in DNA: TGTGCCAGCCTAAGTGACAGTTACTCTGGAAACACCATATATTTT. As protein: CASLSDSYSGNTIYF.

This chain links TRBV6-6 with TRBJ2-5, with TRBD2 matching 10 bases. CDR1 is MNHNY and CDR2 is SVGAGI in the germline V gene (reference sequence). The CDR3 is made up of 15 amino acids. Losses at the gene ends were 4 bases for V and 1 base for J; bases not matched to a gene: 3. CDR3 bases: TGTGCCAGCAGTTCCCTAGCGGGGGTCCAAGAGACCCAGTACTTC. Translating it yields CASSSLAGVQETQYF.

V gene TRBV19 combines with J gene TRBJ2-1, with 8 bases that match TRBD1. This CDR3 has 16 amino acids. V shed 4 bases, J shed 3 bases, and the junction held 8 bases outside the gene matches. The V gene's germline CDR1 is LNHDA and CDR2 SQIVND (reference sequence). CDR3 in amino acids: CASSNGNRGNYNEQFF. The DNA for the CDR3 is TGTGCCAGTAGTAACGGGAACAGGGGGAACTACAATGAGCAGTTCTTC.

This clone appeared once. This chain links TRBV2 with TRBJ2-2, with a tentative D call TRBD1 (6 bases). Trimming removed 4 bases from V and 7 bases from J, with 13 bases in between. CDR3 length: 14 amino acids. The V gene's germline CDR1 is SNHLY and CDR2 FYNNEI. In nucleotides, the CDR3 is TGTGCCAGCAGTGCCAACAGGGCAAGCGGGGAGCTGTTTTTT. Protein: CASSANRASGELFF.

CDR3 sequence: CASNAASRGSEAFF. The CDR3 bases are TGTGCCAGCAATGCGGCCTCGAGAGGGAGTGAAGCTTTCTTT. V gene TRBV7-9 combines with J gene TRBJ1-1; unclear D gene. The CDR3 length is 14 residues. Germline V gene lookup returns CDR1 SEHNR and CDR2 FQNEAQ (reference sequence). Trimming removed 7 bases from V and 7 bases from J, with 19 bases in between.

The rearrangement links TRBV5-8 to TRBJ1-4; D is perhaps TRBD1 (5 bases). The CDR3 is made up of 12 amino acids. The V gene's germline CDR1 is SGHTS and CDR2 YDEGEE. Trimming pared 5 bases from V and 7 bases from J, leaving 9 bases between. The CDR3 region has the DNA TGTGCCAGCAGATTAACAGGTGAAAAACTGTTTTTT. This gives the protein CASRLTGEKLFF.

The CDR3 spells CASSFSRGGPFTGELFF. In nucleotides, the CDR3 is TGCGCCAGCAGCTTCTCGCGGGGGGGCCCATTCACCGGGGAGCTGTTTTTT. The rearrangement links TRBV5-1 to TRBJ2-2; TRBD2 aligns across 9 bases. The CDR3 is 17 residues long. J gave up 4 bases and V 2 bases, and 9 bases lay outside the gene matches. Germline loops: CDR1 SGHRS, CDR2 YFSETQ.

V usage is TRBV4-1 and J usage is TRBJ1-1; perhaps TRBD1 as D (5 bases). This CDR3 contains 15 residues. Trimming took off 4 bases at V and 5 bases at J, with 17 bases between the two ends. Germline V gene lookup returns CDR1 MGHRA and CDR2 YSYEKL. The DNA of the CDR3 is TGCGCCAGCAGCCTTCAAGGAGGGGTGGGGACTGAAGCTTTCTTT. Translating it yields CASSLQGGVGTEAFF.